The 9 T cell receptor beta chains below come from one sample, sequenced in a study of identical twins. Via MiXCR, TCRdb re-called the 5' RACE reads, giving one row per CDR3 protein. Counted here are approximately 1.8 million distinct CDR3 sequences, under 35% occurring once; the ten biggest clones make up about 0.25%. Sequencing input: cord blood. Source of these receptors: a newborn girl in good health.

CDR3 DNA sequence: TGCAGTGCTAGCTCAAACACAGGGGCCAATCAGCCCCAGCATTTT. Its translation is CSASSNTGANQPQHF. The chain is built from TRBV20-1 and TRBJ1-5, with 7 bases aligning to TRBD1. After removal of 3 bases from V and 3 bases from J, the junction contained 8 bases not matched to a gene. CDR3 size: 15 residues. The germline V gene encodes CDR1 DFQATT and CDR2 SNEGSKA (reference sequence).

This chain joins TRBV12-3 or TRBV12-4 and TRBJ2-7; TRBD2 is a possible D gene (5 bases). The germline V and J ends were trimmed by 5 bases and 7 bases, with 12 bases remaining between them. CDR3 length: 12 amino acids. CDR3 coding DNA: TGTGCCAGCAGTCCATCACGGGATGAGCAGTACTTC. Amino acid sequence: CASSPSRDEQYF.

As for this clonotype: A read error is possible here, since a much larger clone lies one base away. The gene calls are TRBV20-1 and TRBJ2-5, with D perhaps matching TRBD1 (5 bases). Germline V gene lookup returns CDR1 DFQATT and CDR2 SNEGSKA (reference sequence). CDR3 length: 13 amino acids. CDR3 in amino acids: CSARLGREEAQYF. CDR3 DNA: TGCAGTGCTAGATTGGGCAGGGAAGAGGCCCAGTACTTC.

This sequence joins TRBV9 and TRBJ2-1; tentatively, D is TRBD1 (6 bases). The DNA end favors TRBJ2-7, so the J call may be wrong. CDR1 and CDR2 (germline): SGDLS, YYNGEE. The CDR3 has 15 residues. CDR3 DNA: TGTGCCAGCGTCCGTTCCGGGACATCCTACAATGAGCAGTACTTC. Amino acid sequence: CASVRSGTSYNEQYF.

V is TRBV3-1 and J is TRBJ2-5; no definite D call. This CDR3 contains 16 residues. Germline CDR1 and CDR2: LGHDT and YNNKEL (reference sequence). V dropped 1 base and J dropped 1 base, with 13 bases sitting between them. In DNA form, the CDR3 reads TGTGCCAGCAGCCAAGGGTCAGCTACCCGCCAAGAGACCCAGTACTTC. As protein: CASSQGSATRQETQYF.

The V gene is TRBV12-3 or TRBV12-4, the J gene TRBJ2-1; no firm D call. The CDR3 spans 13 residues. V was cut by 5 bases and J by 7 bases, with 12 bases left in between. CDR3 amino acids: CASSVRRVNEQFF. The DNA for the CDR3 is TGTGCCAGCAGTGTGAGAAGGGTAAATGAGCAGTTCTTC.

J is TRBJ1-2 and V is TRBV5-1, with 10 nucleotides matching TRBD1. From germline, CDR1 is SGHRS and CDR2 YFSETQ. Trimming removed 5 bases from V and 5 bases from J; junction bases left unmatched: 9. The CDR3 has 15 residues. The CDR3 loop reads CASSERQGALYGYTF. The CDR3 DNA reads TGCGCCAGCAGTGAGAGACAGGGGGCGTTATATGGCTACACCTTC.

This chain links TRBV20-1 with TRBJ2-1; the D gene is possibly TRBD1 (5 bases). Between the trimmed V and J ends, which lost 2 bases and 6 bases, there was a span of 11 bases. CDR3 size: 13 residues. Germline V CDR1 and CDR2: DFQATT, SNEGSKA (reference sequence). CDR3 nucleotide sequence: TGCAGTGCTAGAAGGGAAGGGGTCAATGAGCAGTTCTTC. Translated, it gives CSARREGVNEQFF.

This chain connects TRBV6-2 or TRBV6-3 to TRBJ2-1; D gene uncertain. The CDR3 length is 15 residues. V was cut by 2 bases and J by 0 bases, with 8 bases left in between. Germline lookup yields CDR1 MNHEY and CDR2 SVGEGT. This chain's CDR3 is CASSYAKGSYNEQFF. The DNA of the CDR3 is TGTGCCAGCAGTTACGCGAAAGGCTCCTACAATGAGCAGTTCTTC.